This T cell receptor (beta chain) was documented in a study of CXCR3-negative and CXCR3-positive naive CD8 T cells. Study-level background: TRB reads totalled about 140 million, about 1.5 +/- 0.3 million per library. Study-wide findings and caveats: Researchers report that CXCR3-positive naive cells carry more hydrophobic TRB CDR3s than CXCR3-negative naive cells. Relative to memory CD8+ cells, whose diversity was much lower, both naive subsets had comparably high diversity. With CXCR3 expression partially decreased after cryopreservation, most assays relied on fresh PBMCs.

On this clonotype: As yet, its antigen is unknown.

cDNA libraries for TRB were generated by 5' RACE incorporating UMI labels. TCRdb reprocessed the 5' RACE reads; each CDR3 protein has one entry and no DNA is given. The ten top clones account for about 1.1%, within a sample of about 98,000 distinct CDR3 sequences. CD8+ T cell subsets were each sorted in triplicate, over 250,000 cells apiece. Specimen: naive CXCR3+ CD8+ T cells from blood. As for subset: CD45RO-CCR7+CD27+CD95- naive CD8+ T cells expressing CXCR3 (TNR3+). This TCR was sampled from a human donor in good health. Some clones in this sample may be carry-over from other donors' samples.

The chain's CDR3 is CASSFPAGGPNEQFF. The V call is TRBV28, the J call TRBJ2-1; the TCRdb D gene call, TRBD2, has no DNA to confirm it. The CDR3 is 15 residues long. Per the germline V gene, CDR1 is MDHEN and CDR2 is SYDVKM. The entire variable domain, with the rest obtained from reference TRBV28 and TRBJ2-1, is as follows: DVKVTQSSRYLVKRTGEKVFLECVQDMDHENMFWYRQDPGLGLRLIYFSYDVKMKEKGDIPEGYSVSREKKERFSLILESASTNQTSMYLCASSFPAGGPNEQFFGPGTRLTVL.